This TCR beta chain comes out of a study of vaccination and CD4 T cells after COVID-19. About the research overall: Median time from second vaccine dose to sampling was approximately 69 days (14 to 241). Controls had a CEFX pool, an HIV-1 Nef pool, or no peptide added. General study findings and limits: Only post-vaccination samples contained a median 86.3% of the reactive clones in convalescent patients. Median SARS-CoV-2-reactive clonotype numbers rose nonsignificantly, 21 to 38.

Germline loops: CDR1 KGHDR, CDR2 SFDVKD. V lost 2 bases to trimming and J lost 1 base, with 10 bases between them. The CDR3 has 15 residues. Treatment defined: approximately 9-day PBMC culture with coronavirus spike peptide pools or control peptides (ViraFEST assay). Sequencing of DNA taken from cultured CD4+ T cells relied on the Oncomine TCR Beta short-read assay. In TCRdb, the PCR reads were re-called with MiXCR into one record per CDR3 protein. Altogether 20,000 to 30,000 distinct CDR3 sequences are present, 67% being singletons, with the ten largest covering roughly a fifth. With respect to this clonotype: Its specificity is not known.

The sequencing here drew on CD4+ T cells from blood, cultured in vitro, taken after SARS-CoV-2 vaccination. V and J are TRBV24-1 and TRBJ1-1; TRBD1 is a possible D gene (5 bases). The clonotype comes from a human donor who received a COVID-19 vaccine. CDR3 amino acids: CATSDSGGANTEAFF. CDR3 coding DNA: TGTGCCACCAGTGATTCCGGGGGTGCGAACACTGAAGCTTTCTTT.